Following are 32 T cell receptor beta chains from one sample sequenced in a study of blood T cell repertoires in COVID-19. Repertoires were generated with immunoSEQ multiplex PCR, while TCRdb's copy carries only in-frame clones and drops some. The sample contains more than 85,000 clones, around 90% of which appear only once. Sequenced sample: peripheral blood. Receptors were obtained from a woman between 50 and 59 years old with COVID-19, enrolled during active disease.

This chain uses TRBV6-6 with TRBJ2-3; D gene unclear. The CDR3 contains 12 residues. Trimming took 6 bases from V and 5 from J, leaving 9 bases between them. Per germline, CDR1 MNHNY and CDR2 SVGAGI (reference sequence). CDR3 in DNA: TGTGCCAGCAGCTTTAGTCGAGATACGCAGTATTTT. As protein: CASSFSRDTQYF.

The chain joins TRBV4-3 to TRBJ1-1; D unresolved. The CDR3 sequence is 17 residues long. V shed 3 bases and J shed 4 bases, with 21 bases lying between them. Germline assignment: CDR1 LGHNA and CDR2 YSLEER. As DNA, the CDR3 is TGCGCCAGCAGCCAGGCCGCCCGGCAGGCGGGTGTCACTGAAGCTTTCTTT. Its protein is CASSQAARQAGVTEAFF.

The V call is TRBV11-3, the J call TRBJ1-1; TRBD1 matches at 9 bases. Trimming took 5 bases from V and 1 from J; bases not matched to a gene: 5. CDR1 is SGHNT and CDR2 is YENEEA in the germline V gene. The CDR3 has 15 residues. The CDR3 reads CASSASTGGNTEAFF. DNA of the CDR3: TGTGCCAGCAGCGCCTCGACAGGGGGGAACACTGAAGCTTTCTTT.

This clone came up a few times. CDR3 in DNA: TGTGCCAGCAGCCCAACAGGGCGTTGGGGCTACACCTTC. Amino acids: CASSPTGRWGYTF. This chain connects TRBV9 to TRBJ1-2; tentative D call: TRBD1 (6 bases). The CDR3 is 13 amino acids. CDR1 and CDR2 from the germline V gene are SGDLS and YYNGEE. Trimming left V 4 bases short and J 8 bases short, with 15 bases between.

The chain carries TRBV10-3 and TRBJ1-2; D perhaps matches TRBD1 (6 bases). CDR3 length: 15 residues. Trimming removed 3 bases at V and 7 bases at J, with 18 bases between. Germline V CDR1 and CDR2: ENHRY, SYGVKD. The CDR3 DNA sequence: TGTGCCATCAGTGACTCGACAACAGGGAGAAGTGGCTACACCTTC. Its translation is CAISDSTTGRSGYTF.

Here the CDR3 DNA reads TGCGCCAGCAGCTCCCTAGCGGGGGTTCAAGAGACCCAGTACTTC. It is translated as CASSSLAGVQETQYF. The chain joins TRBV5-1 to TRBJ2-5; 10 nucleotides align to TRBD2. The length of the CDR3 is 15 residues. Per germline, CDR1 SGHRS and CDR2 YFSETQ. Germline trimming cut 3 bases from V and 2 bases from J; bases unmatched to any gene: 4.

This chain connects TRBV10-3 to TRBJ2-7, with TRBD1 as a possible D gene (6 bases). The germline CDR1 and CDR2 sequences are ENHRY and SYGVKD. This CDR3 is 12 amino acids long. V was cut by 4 bases and J by 5 bases, with 9 bases left in between. CDR3 coding DNA: TGTGCCATCAGTGTGGCAGGGGACGAGCAGTACGTC. It translates to CAISVAGDEQYV.

J is TRBJ1-6 and V is TRBV28; 9 nucleotides align to TRBD1. In germline, CDR1 is MDHEN, CDR2 SYDVKM. After removal of 6 bases from V and 7 bases from J, the junction contained 7 bases not matched to a gene. This CDR3 spans 15 amino acids. CDR3 bases: TGTGCCAGCAGGACCTCCGGGACAGGGAATTCACCCCTCCACTTT. Residues: CASRTSGTGNSPLHF.

J is TRBJ1-2 and V is TRBV5-6, with TRBD1 matching 8 bases. The CDR3 has 13 amino acids. Germline CDR1 is SGHDT and CDR2 is YYEEEE. With 0 bases clipped from V and 8 bases from J, the junction kept 3 bases outside the gene matches. The CDR3 region is CASSLGTGKGYTF. Here the CDR3 DNA reads TGTGCCAGCAGCTTGGGGACAGGGAAAGGCTACACCTTC.

The chain joins TRBV7-8 to TRBJ2-5; TRBD1 aligns across 7 bases. This CDR3 contains 16 residues. The V segment lost 1 base and the J segment 4 bases; nucleotides outside the gene matches: 9. Germline CDR1 and CDR2: SGHVS and FQNEAQ. The CDR3 bases are TGTGCCAGCAGCTTAGGGTCGAGGGGGCGGGTAGAGACCCAGTACTTC. It is translated as CASSLGSRGRVETQYF.

This chain connects TRBV12-5 to TRBJ2-3; the match to TRBD2 covers 9 bases. Per germline, CDR1 LGHNT and CDR2 FRNRAP. The CDR3 loop spans 18 amino acids. After removal of 1 base from V and 2 bases from J, the junction contained 10 bases not matched to a gene. The chain's CDR3 is CASGLASRLAASTDTQYF. CDR3 sequence (DNA): TGTGCTAGTGGTTTGGCCTCGAGACTAGCGGCCTCCACAGATACGCAGTATTTT.

This chain joins TRBV5-1 and TRBJ1-2; TRBD1 is a possible D gene (6 bases). The CDR3 loop spans 15 amino acids. V gave up 0 bases and J gave up 0 bases, with 9 bases separating them. Germline CDR1 is SGHRS and CDR2 is YFSETQ. CDR3 region: CASSLEQGANYGYTF. DNA of the CDR3: TGCGCCAGCAGCTTGGAACAGGGTGCTAACTATGGCTACACCTTC.

The CDR3 nucleotides are TGTGCCAGTCGAACGGGGATGGGAAACTATGGCTACACCTTC. The encoded protein is CASRTGMGNYGYTF. This chain joins TRBV2 and TRBJ1-2; D uncertain. There are 14 residues in the CDR3. Germline CDR1 is SNHLY and CDR2 is FYNNEI. Trimming took 9 bases from V and 2 from J, leaving 16 bases between them.

The chain has TRBV20-1 and TRBJ2-1, with D possibly TRBD1 on 5 matching bases. The V gene's germline CDR1 is DFQATT and CDR2 SNEGSKA (reference sequence). V was pared by 6 bases and J by 9 bases, with 12 bases between. The CDR3 is made up of 11 amino acids. CDR3 amino acids: CSAPRVGEQFF. CDR3 nucleotides: TGCAGTGCCCCCAGGGTGGGTGAGCAGTTCTTC.

In nucleotides, the CDR3 is TGTGCCAGCCGGTTCACGGTTTCTGGGGCCAACGTCCTGACTTTC. This translates into CASRFTVSGANVLTF. The V call is TRBV5-6, the J call TRBJ2-6; no firm D call. Trimming left V 7 bases short and J 1 base short, with 12 bases between. The CDR3 length is 15 residues. Germline values: CDR1 SGHDT, CDR2 YYEEEE.

The chain has TRBV5-5 and TRBJ1-5, with D tentatively TRBD1 (5 bases). Germline V gene lookup returns CDR1 SGHKS and CDR2 YYEKEE (reference sequence). V lost 1 base and J 3 bases, leaving 14 bases between the germline ends. The CDR3 length is 16 residues. CDR3 region: CASSLRPRGNNQPQHF. The CDR3 DNA is TGTGCCAGCAGCTTGAGGCCCCGGGGGAACAATCAGCCCCAGCATTTT. The entire variable domain, with the rest obtained from reference TRBV5-5 and TRBJ1-5, is as follows: DAGVTQSPTHLIKTRGQQVTLRCSPISGHKSVSWYQQVLGQGPQFIFQYYEKEERGRGNFPDRFSARQFPNYSSELNVNALLLGDSALYLCASSLRPRGNNQPQHFGDGTRLSIL.

CDR3 protein: CASRRRDISGGYTF. DNA of the CDR3: TGTGCCAGCAGACGACGGGACATTTCGGGGGGCTACACCTTC. The chain couples TRBV5-8 to TRBJ1-2, with a weak D call TRBD1 (6 bases). Germline V gene lookup returns CDR1 SGHTS and CDR2 YDEGEE. The V gene lost 5 bases and the J gene lost 8 bases, with 19 bases spanning the gap. The CDR3 is made up of 14 amino acids.

The genes are TRBV28 and TRBJ2-1; 16 bases fit TRBD2. The CDR3 loop spans 16 amino acids. V shed 6 bases, J shed 8 bases, and the junction held 7 bases outside the gene matches. The V gene's germline CDR1 is MDHEN and CDR2 SYDVKM. Here the CDR3 reads CASRTGTSGGAYEQFF. The DNA of the CDR3 is TGTGCCAGCAGAACCGGGACTAGCGGGGGGGCCTATGAGCAGTTCTTC.

V is TRBV15 and J is TRBJ2-3; possible D gene TRBD2, 5 bases. V was cut by 2 bases and J by 3 bases, with 12 bases left in between. Germline V CDR1 and CDR2: LNHNV, YYDKDF (reference sequence). The CDR3 contains 15 residues. The CDR3 region has the DNA TGTGCCACCAGCAGACAGAGGGAAGCTACAGATACGCAGTATTTT. Protein sequence: CATSRQREATDTQYF.

The rearrangement uses TRBV19 and TRBJ1-6; a weak D match, TRBD1 (6 bases). CDR1 LNHDA and CDR2 SQIVND come from the germline V gene (reference sequence). The CDR3 contains 16 residues. Trimming shortened V by 8 bases and J by 4 bases, and 18 bases separated the two germline ends. The CDR3 here is CASAELQGTYNSPLHF. The DNA for the CDR3 is TGTGCCAGTGCCGAACTACAGGGTACTTATAATTCACCCCTCCACTTT.

CDR3 loop: CASSQVSGSYGYTF. CDR3 sequence (DNA): TGCGCCAGCAGCCAAGTGTCCGGGAGCTATGGCTACACCTTC. This chain joins TRBV4-1 and TRBJ1-2; D uncertain. CDR1 is MGHRA, CDR2 YSYEKL, per germline. V lost 1 base and J lost 4, with 10 bases in between. The CDR3 covers 14 residues.

The chain has TRBV6-2 or TRBV6-3 and TRBJ2-3; 12 nucleotides match TRBD2. The CDR3 length is 16 residues. CDR1 is MNHEY and CDR2 is SVGEGT in the germline V gene. V was pared by 5 bases and J by 5 bases, with 8 bases of the junction left unmatched. The CDR3 is CASSPPGLAGKDTQYF. In DNA form, the CDR3 reads TGTGCCAGCAGTCCGCCCGGACTAGCGGGGAAAGATACGCAGTATTTT.

The J gene is TRBJ2-3, the V gene TRBV5-1, with D tentatively TRBD2 (6 bases). Germline CDR1 reads SGHRS; CDR2 reads YFSETQ. The V gene lost 4 bases and the J gene lost 4 bases, with 16 bases spanning the gap. The CDR3 runs to 15 residues. In DNA form, the CDR3 reads TGCGCCAGCAGCGTCGGACCTAGCGTCCCAGATACGCAGTATTTT. Residues: CASSVGPSVPDTQYF.

The chain has TRBV14 and TRBJ2-2; D call uncertain. The germline V gene encodes CDR1 SGHDN and CDR2 FVKESK. Trimming removed 3 bases at V and 6 bases at J, with 8 bases between. The CDR3 covers 13 residues. The CDR3 nucleotides are TGTGCCAGCAGCCAGAGAGGTCCCGGGGAGCTGTTTTTT. Encoded protein: CASSQRGPGELFF.

This chain connects TRBV7-2 to TRBJ1-1; D is unresolved. This CDR3 has 16 residues. Germline V gives CDR1 SGHTA, CDR2 FQGNSA. Trimming cost V 1 base and J 0 bases, with 12 bases left between them. The CDR3 nucleotides are TGTGCCAGCAGCTTAGTATCGGGGAAAGTGAACACTGAAGCTTTCTTT. It translates to CASSLVSGKVNTEAFF.

The CDR3 sequence: CAWSPSRTGLYNEQFF. The CDR3, as DNA: TGTGCCTGGAGTCCCTCGAGGACAGGGCTCTACAATGAGCAGTTCTTC. The chain employs TRBV30 and TRBJ2-1; 8 bases map to TRBD1. The J segment lost 3 bases and the V segment lost 2 bases, leaving 9 bases of the junction unmatched. CDR1 is GTSNPN, CDR2 SVGIG, per germline (reference sequence). The CDR3 consists of 16 residues.

The chain uses TRBV5-1 and TRBJ1-2; TRBD1 might be the D (6 bases). V dropped 4 bases and J dropped 4 bases, with 11 bases sitting between them. The CDR3 runs to 13 residues. Germline-derived CDR1 and CDR2 are SGHRS and YFSETQ. This CDR3 is CASSTTGPYGYTF. In nucleotides, the CDR3 is TGCGCCAGCAGCACGACAGGTCCCTATGGCTACACCTTC.

The V call is TRBV12-3 or TRBV12-4, the J call TRBJ1-2; D call uncertain. The CDR3 spans 13 residues. Trimming removed 2 bases from V and 4 bases from J, with 8 bases in between. The CDR3 nucleotides are TGTGCCAGCAGTTTAAAGCTTGGCTATGGCTACACCTTC. Protein: CASSLKLGYGYTF.

The genes are TRBV27 and TRBJ2-3, with 9 positions matching TRBD2. Per the germline V gene, CDR1 is MNHEY and CDR2 is SMNVEV (reference sequence). Trimming took 7 bases from V and 2 from J; bases not matched to a gene: 4. The length of the CDR3 is 14 residues. CDR3 bases: TGTGCCAGCACTGTAGCGGGGGACACAGATACGCAGTATTTT. This sequence encodes CASTVAGDTDTQYF.

This chain joins TRBV7-2 and TRBJ1-2; D gene ambiguous. V was pared by 5 bases and J by 4 bases, with 20 bases between. This CDR3 has 16 amino acids. Germline V gene data show CDR1 as SGHTA and CDR2 as FQGNSA. This CDR3 reads CASSPNSREGFYGYTF. The CDR3 DNA sequence: TGTGCCAGCAGCCCCAATTCCCGGGAAGGTTTCTATGGCTACACCTTC.

The chain joins TRBV2 to TRBJ1-4, with TRBD1 matching 7 bases. This CDR3 is 12 amino acids long. The V segment lost 7 bases and the J segment 7 bases; nucleotides outside the gene matches: 3. CDR1 is SNHLY and CDR2 is FYNNEI in the germline V gene. This chain's CDR3 is CASTGGGEKLFF. The CDR3 nucleotides are TGTGCCAGCACAGGGGGAGGTGAAAAACTGTTTTTT. Together with reference TRBV2 and TRBJ1-4, the CDR3 gives the full variable domain: EPEVTQTPSHQVTQMGQEVILRCVPISNHLYFYWYRQILGQKVEFLVSFYNNEISEKSEIFDDQFSVERPDGSNFTLKIRSTKLEDSAMYFCASTGGGEKLFFGSGTQLSVL.

The chain links TRBV6-2 or TRBV6-3 to TRBJ2-4; TRBD2 matches 14 bases. Unmatched junction bases numbered 6, after V lost 4 bases and J lost 1 base. Germline V gene sequence: CDR1 MNHEY, CDR2 SVGEGT. CDR3 size: 18 residues. This CDR3 reads CASSSLRTSGGAKNIQYF. The CDR3 DNA follows: TGTGCCAGCAGTTCACTTCGGACTAGCGGGGGGGCCAAAAACATTCAGTACTTC.